This T cell receptor beta chain was captured in a study of blood T cell repertoires in COVID-19. Overall study: The United States, Italy and Spain provided the acute and convalescent COVID-19 samples. Sources were T cells, B-cell-depleted T cells, or PBMCs; the material itself was cDNA or gDNA.

Trimming removed 6 bases from V and 4 bases from J, with 15 bases in between. The germline gives CDR1 MNHEY, CDR2 SVGAGI. The CDR3 length is 15 residues. Per the study methods: Amplifying reference gene primers gave estimates of nucleated cell counts. Profiled with immunoSEQ multiplex PCR; TCRdb holds only in-frame clones, not every one. For V, J and clone size, that table is used; D and trimming come from the DNA. The data show roughly 80,000 clones, 84% seen once. This TCR derives from a human donor in a cohort sampled during active COVID-19. Sequencing was performed on peripheral blood. The chain employs TRBV6-5 and TRBJ2-2; D is possibly TRBD1 (6 bases). The CDR3 protein is CASRTWQGITGELFF. The CDR3 nucleotides are TGTGCCAGCAGGACGTGGCAGGGGATCACCGGGGAGCTGTTTTTT.